This section outlines one T cell receptor (beta chain) sequence together with its context. The CDR3 sequence is 16 residues long. Germline CDR1 and CDR2: MDHEN and SYDVKM. V was trimmed by 3 bases and J by 0 bases, leaving 14 bases between them. The sample is drawn from a study of technical replicates of blood from a handful of donors. Clones were read by immunoSEQ multiplex PCR, and TCRdb kept only the in-frame ones, dropping some. The sample records approximately 80,000 clones, about nine tenths being singletons. Sequencing was carried out using T cells isolated from PBMCs. This rearrangement joins TRBV28 to TRBJ1-1; D perhaps matches TRBD1 (5 bases). This TCR derives from a human donor in good health. The CDR3 DNA is TGTGCCAGCAGTTTGTGGCAGGGAGGTTTGAACACTGAAGCTTTCTTT. Amino acid sequence: CASSLWQGGLNTEAFF.